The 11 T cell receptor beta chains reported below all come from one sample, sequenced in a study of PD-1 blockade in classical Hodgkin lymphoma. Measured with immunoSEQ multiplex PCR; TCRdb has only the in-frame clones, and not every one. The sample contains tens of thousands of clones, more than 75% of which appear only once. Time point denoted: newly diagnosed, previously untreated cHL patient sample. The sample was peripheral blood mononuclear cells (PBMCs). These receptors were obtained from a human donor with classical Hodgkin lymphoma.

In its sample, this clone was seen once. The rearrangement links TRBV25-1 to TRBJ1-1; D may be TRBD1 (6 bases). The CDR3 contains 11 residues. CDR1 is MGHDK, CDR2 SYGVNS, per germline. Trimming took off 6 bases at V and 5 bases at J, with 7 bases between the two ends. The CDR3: CASRTGTEAFF. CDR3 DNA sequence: TGTGCCAGCAGAACAGGGACTGAAGCTTTCTTT.

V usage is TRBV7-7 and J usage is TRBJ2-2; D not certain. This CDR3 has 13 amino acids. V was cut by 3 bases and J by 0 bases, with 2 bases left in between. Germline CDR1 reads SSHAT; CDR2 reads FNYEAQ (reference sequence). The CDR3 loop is CASSFSNTGELFF. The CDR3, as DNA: TGTGCCAGCAGCTTCTCGAACACCGGGGAGCTGTTTTTT.

CDR3 protein: CASSQAGPSHTEAFF. CDR3 in DNA: TGCGCCAGCAGCCAAGCAGGCCCGTCCCACACTGAAGCTTTCTTT. The chain couples TRBV4-1 to TRBJ1-1; D not resolved. V was shortened by 1 base and J by 3 bases, with 12 bases between the two germline ends. CDR3 length: 15 residues. CDR1 is MGHRA, CDR2 YSYEKL, per germline.

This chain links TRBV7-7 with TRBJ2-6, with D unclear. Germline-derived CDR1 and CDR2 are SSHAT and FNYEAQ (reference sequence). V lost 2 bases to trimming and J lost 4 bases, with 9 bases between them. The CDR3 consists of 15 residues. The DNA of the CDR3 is TGTGCCAGCAGCTTAATCGGAGCCGGGGCCAACGTCCTGACTTTC. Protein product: CASSLIGAGANVLTF.

CDR3 amino acids: CASSRGQGNYGYTF. Written as DNA, the CDR3 is TGCGCCAGCAGCAGGGGACAGGGTAACTATGGCTACACCTTC. The chain links TRBV5-1 to TRBJ1-2, with TRBD1 identical over 9 bases. The CDR3 consists of 14 residues. The germline CDR1 and CDR2 sequences are SGHRS and YFSETQ. Losses at the gene ends were 4 bases for V and 1 base for J; bases not matched to a gene: 2.

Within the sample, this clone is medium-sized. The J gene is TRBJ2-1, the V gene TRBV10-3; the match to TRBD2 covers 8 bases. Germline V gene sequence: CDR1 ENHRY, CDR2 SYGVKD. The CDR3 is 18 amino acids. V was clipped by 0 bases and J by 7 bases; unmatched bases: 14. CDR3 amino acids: CAISESPPHSGSGNEQFF. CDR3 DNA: TGTGCCATCAGTGAGTCCCCCCCCCACAGCGGGAGCGGAAATGAGCAGTTCTTC.

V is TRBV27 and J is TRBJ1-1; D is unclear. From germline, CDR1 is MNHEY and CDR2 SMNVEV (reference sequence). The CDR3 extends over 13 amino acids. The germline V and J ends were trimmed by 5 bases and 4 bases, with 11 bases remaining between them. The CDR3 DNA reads TGTGCCAGCAGTCCCTTAAGTGCCACTGAAGCTTTCTTT. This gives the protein CASSPLSATEAFF.

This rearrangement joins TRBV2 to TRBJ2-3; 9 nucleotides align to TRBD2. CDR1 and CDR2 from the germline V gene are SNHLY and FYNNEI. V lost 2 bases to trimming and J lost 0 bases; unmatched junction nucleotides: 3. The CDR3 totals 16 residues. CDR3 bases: TGTGCCAGCAGTGAACTAGCGGGGCTGAGCACAGATACGCAGTATTTT. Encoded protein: CASSELAGLSTDTQYF.

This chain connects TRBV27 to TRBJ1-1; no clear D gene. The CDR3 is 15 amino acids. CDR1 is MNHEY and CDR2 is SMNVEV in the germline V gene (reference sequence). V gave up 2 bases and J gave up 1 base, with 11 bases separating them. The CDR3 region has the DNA TGTGCCAGCAGTTTAAGGCCCCTCCGGAACACTGAAGCTTTCTTT. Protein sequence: CASSLRPLRNTEAFF.

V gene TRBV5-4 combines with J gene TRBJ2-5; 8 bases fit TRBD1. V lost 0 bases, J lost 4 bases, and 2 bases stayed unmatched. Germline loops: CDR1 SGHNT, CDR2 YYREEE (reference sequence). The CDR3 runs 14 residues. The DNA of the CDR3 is TGTGCCAGCAGCTTGGAAGGACAGGGAGAGACCCAGTACTTC. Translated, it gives CASSLEGQGETQYF.

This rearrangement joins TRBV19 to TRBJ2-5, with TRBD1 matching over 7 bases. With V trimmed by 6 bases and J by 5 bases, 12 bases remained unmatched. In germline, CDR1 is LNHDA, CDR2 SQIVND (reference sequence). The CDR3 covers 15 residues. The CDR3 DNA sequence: TGTGCCAGTAGCGTACTAGACAGGGACGGGGAGACCCAGTACTTC. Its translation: CASSVLDRDGETQYF. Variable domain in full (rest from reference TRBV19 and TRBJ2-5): DGGITQSPKYLFRKEGQNVTLSCEQNLNHDAMYWYRQDPGQGLRLIYYSQIVNDFQKGDIAEGYSVSREKKESFPLTVTSAQKNPTAFYLCASSVLDRDGETQYFGPGTRLLVL.